These 24 T cell receptor beta chains share one sample of origin, sequenced in a study of cytomegalovirus exposure and HLA in healthy donors. PCR amplification relied on 60 Vbeta primers (plus 13 Jbeta primers). The repertoire was sequenced with immunoSEQ multiplex PCR; TCRdb's copy has only in-frame clones and lacks some. The sample consists of 90,000 to 130,000 clones, about two thirds of them appearing once. The source material was PBMCs. The source of these receptors is a man aged 30-40 years in good health and CMV-seropositive.

This chain links TRBV9 with TRBJ2-2; TRBD2 matches at 12 bases. The germline CDR1 and CDR2 sequences are SGDLS and YYNGEE. After removal of 4 bases from V and 1 base from J, the junction contained 2 bases not matched to a gene. CDR3 length: 16 residues. The CDR3 DNA reads as TGTGCCAGCAGCCCGACTAGCGGGGGGAACACCGGGGAGCTGTTTTTT. Amino acids: CASSPTSGGNTGELFF. Filled out from reference TRBV9 and TRBJ2-2, the complete variable domain reads DSGVTQTPKHLITATGQRVTLRCSPRSGDLSVYWYQQSLDQGLQFLIQYYNGEERAKGNILERFSAQQFPDLHSELNLSSLELGDSALYFCASSPTSGGNTGELFFGEGSRLTVL.

The sample holds a few counts of this clone. The rearrangement links TRBV6-1 to TRBJ1-2, with D possibly matching TRBD1 (6 bases). This CDR3 has 13 residues. V was trimmed by 10 bases and J by 3 bases, leaving 15 bases between them. The germline V gene has CDR1 MNHNS and CDR2 SASEGT. The CDR3 region has the DNA TGTGCCACCCTCAGGGGTCTTTACTATGGCTACACCTTC. The encoded protein is CATLRGLYYGYTF.

The chain recombines TRBV5-6 with TRBJ2-5; 7 bases align to TRBD1. V shed 2 bases and J 4 bases; nucleotides not matched to a gene: 2. The CDR3 is made up of 13 amino acids. Germline-derived CDR1 and CDR2 are SGHDT and YYEEEE. The CDR3 here is CASSFSGGETQYF. DNA of the CDR3: TGTGCCAGCAGCTTTTCAGGGGGAGAGACCCAGTACTTC. Variable domain in full (rest from reference TRBV5-6 and TRBJ2-5): DAGVTQSPTHLIKTRGQQVTLRCSPKSGHDTVSWYQQALGQGPQFIFQYYEEEERQRGNFPDRFSGHQFPNYSSELNVNALLLGDSALYLCASSFSGGETQYFGPGTRLLVL.

The CDR3 DNA reads as TGTGCCAGCAGCGTGGCCGGGACTGGAAACACAGATACGCAGTATTTT. It is translated as CASSVAGTGNTDTQYF. The chain links TRBV9 to TRBJ2-3; the D gene is possibly TRBD2 (6 bases). CDR3 length equals 16 residues. V lost 2 bases to trimming and J lost 2 bases, with 15 bases between them. The germline gives CDR1 SGDLS, CDR2 YYNGEE.

V and J are TRBV4-3 and TRBJ2-2; possible D gene TRBD2, 5 bases. Trimming cost V 0 bases and J 7 bases, with 9 bases left between them. The CDR3 totals 14 residues. From germline, CDR1 is LGHNA and CDR2 YSLEER. Here the CDR3 DNA reads TGCGCCAGCAGCCAAGAAAACGGGATCGGGGAGCTGTTTTTT. Amino acid sequence: CASSQENGIGELFF.

In its sample, this clone was seen once. This chain links TRBV28 with TRBJ1-2, with D possibly TRBD1 on 5 matching bases. Germline V gene sequence: CDR1 MDHEN, CDR2 SYDVKM. There are 14 residues in the CDR3. V was shortened by 5 bases and J by 2 bases, with 12 bases between the two germline ends. This chain's CDR3 is CASSESRQNYGYTF. The CDR3 nucleotides are TGTGCCAGCAGTGAAAGTCGACAGAACTATGGCTACACCTTC.

The gene calls are TRBV6-1 and TRBJ2-7; perhaps TRBD2 as D (6 bases). The CDR3 has 15 amino acids. Germline lookup yields CDR1 MNHNS and CDR2 SASEGT. Trimming removed 1 base from V and 5 bases from J, with 15 bases in between. The CDR3 DNA follows: TGTGCCAGCAGTGAAGGTTGGGGGACTGAAAACGAGCAGTACGTC. Amino acid sequence: CASSEGWGTENEQYV.

The rearrangement uses TRBV28 and TRBJ2-6; no definite D call. The CDR3 totals 12 residues. The germline V gene encodes CDR1 MDHEN and CDR2 SYDVKM. The V end lost 10 bases, the J end lost 0 bases, and 4 bases lay between the germline ends. This chain's CDR3 is CATSSGANVLTF. The CDR3 DNA follows: TGTGCCACCTCCTCTGGGGCCAACGTCCTGACTTTC.

This clone was observed a handful of times. This rearrangement joins TRBV2 to TRBJ2-3; 13 bases agree with TRBD2. V trimming: 7 bases; J trimming: 6 bases; junction bases outside the gene matches: 10. This CDR3 region has 16 residues. The germline gives CDR1 SNHLY, CDR2 FYNNEI. As DNA, the CDR3 is TGTGCCAGCACGGCCTTACTAGCGGGGGGGAGGGATACGCAGTATTTT. As protein: CASTALLAGGRDTQYF.

This clone was counted only a few times. The chain couples TRBV27 to TRBJ2-1; 9 bases are shared with TRBD2. The germline V gene encodes CDR1 MNHEY and CDR2 SMNVEV (reference sequence). J lost 6 bases, V lost 6 bases, and 6 bases had no gene match. This CDR3 is built from 14 residues. The CDR3 spells CASSYAGGRNEQFF. CDR3 DNA sequence: TGTGCCAGCAGCTACGCGGGAGGGCGCAATGAGCAGTTCTTC.

The chain carries TRBV30 and TRBJ1-3; the match to TRBD1 covers 9 bases. The ends lost 5 bases at V and 0 bases at J; junction bases unmatched: 5. The CDR3 contains 15 residues. Per germline, CDR1 GTSNPN and CDR2 SVGIG (reference sequence). DNA of the CDR3: TGTGCCTGGTATATGACAGGGGGCTCTGGAAACACCATATATTTT. Translated, it gives CAWYMTGGSGNTIYF.

V is TRBV6-1 and J is TRBJ1-1; D call uncertain. V gave up 4 bases and J gave up 1 base, with 13 bases separating them. This CDR3 has 15 residues. Germline CDR1 MNHNS, CDR2 SASEGT. The CDR3 is CASSGEAGSNTEAFF. The CDR3 nucleotides are TGTGCCAGCAGTGGCGAAGCGGGCTCGAACACTGAAGCTTTCTTT.

The gene calls are TRBV5-6 and TRBJ2-3, with 10 bases aligning to TRBD2. CDR3 size: 14 residues. Germline-derived CDR1 and CDR2 are SGHDT and YYEEEE. With 5 bases clipped from V and 3 bases from J, the junction kept 3 bases outside the gene matches. CDR3 nucleotide sequence: TGTGCCAGCAGGATAGCGGGAGGTACAGATACGCAGTATTTT. Protein product: CASRIAGGTDTQYF.

This clone was found a few times. V gene TRBV5-4 combines with J gene TRBJ2-1; 7 nucleotides line up with TRBD1. CDR3 length: 15 amino acids. Germline values: CDR1 SGHNT, CDR2 YYREEE (reference sequence). V was pared by 4 bases and J by 6 bases, with 10 bases of the junction left unmatched. CDR3 DNA: TGTGCCAGCAGCCGCGACAGGGCTGCTGGCAATGAGCAGTTCTTC. Protein: CASSRDRAAGNEQFF.

This chain uses TRBV10-1 with TRBJ1-1, with a tentative D call TRBD1 (5 bases). This CDR3 region has 13 residues. Germline CDR1 is WNHNN and CDR2 is SYGVQD (reference sequence). Trimming removed 3 bases at V and 1 base at J, with 6 bases between. The CDR3 bases are TGCGCCAGCAGTGAACAGGAGAACACTGAAGCTTTCTTT. This encodes CASSEQENTEAFF.

The V and J genes are TRBV11-3 and TRBJ2-3; TRBD2 agrees at 8 bases. The junction had 11 bases not matched to a gene; V was cut back by 5 bases and J by 4 bases. The germline CDR1 and CDR2 sequences are SGHNT and YENEEA. CDR3 length equals 16 residues. The chain's CDR3 is CASSPQAGVSADTQYF. The CDR3 DNA reads TGTGCCAGCAGCCCTCAAGCGGGAGTTTCGGCAGATACGCAGTATTTT.

V usage is TRBV29-1 and J usage is TRBJ1-5, with TRBD1 matching over 7 bases. V shed 4 bases and J 4 bases; nucleotides not matched to a gene: 4. The germline gives CDR1 SQVTM, CDR2 ANQGSEA. This CDR3 region has 13 residues. CDR3 sequence: CSVVGGANQPQHF. The CDR3 bases are TGCAGCGTTGTAGGGGGCGCGAATCAGCCCCAGCATTTT.

Only a few counts were recorded for this clone. This sequence joins TRBV6-1 and TRBJ2-7, with 14 positions matching TRBD2. The CDR3 consists of 16 residues. Germline V CDR1 and CDR2: MNHNS, SASEGT. Unmatched junction bases numbered 4, after V lost 3 bases and J lost 3 bases. The CDR3 DNA reads TGTGCCAGCAGTGACTTCGGACTAGCGGGGGGCTACGAGCAGTACTTC. Translation: CASSDFGLAGGYEQYF.

V and J are TRBV19 and TRBJ2-5; D unclear. The V gene lost 3 bases and the J gene lost 3 bases, with 2 bases spanning the gap. This CDR3 has 11 residues. From germline, CDR1 is LNHDA and CDR2 SQIVND (reference sequence). CDR3 sequence (DNA): TGTGCCAGTAGTATTAAAGAGACCCAGTACTTC. Encoded protein: CASSIKETQYF.

This clone was seen just once. The rearrangement links TRBV29-1 to TRBJ2-2; a possible D gene is TRBD1 (6 bases). The CDR3 is made up of 16 amino acids. The V end lost 4 bases, the J end lost 5 bases, and 20 bases lay between the germline ends. Per germline, CDR1 SQVTM and CDR2 ANQGSEA. The chain's CDR3 is CSVVVGATLQTGELFF. The CDR3 coding sequence is TGCAGCGTTGTTGTGGGGGCTACTCTCCAGACCGGGGAGCTGTTTTTT.

The chain employs TRBV5-1 and TRBJ1-1; D is possibly TRBD1 (5 bases). This CDR3 is 13 amino acids long. Trimming cost V 0 bases and J 4 bases, with 7 bases left between them. Looked up from germline, CDR1 is SGHRS and CDR2 is YFSETQ. The CDR3 nucleotides are TGCGCCAGCAGCTTGGTAACAGGCACTGAAGCTTTCTTT. Residues: CASSLVTGTEAFF.

A single count supports this clone. The chain combines TRBV7-9 with TRBJ1-4; D is uncertain. This CDR3 region has 15 residues. Germline assignment: CDR1 SEHNR and CDR2 FQNEAQ (reference sequence). The V end lost 5 bases, the J end lost 10 bases, and 20 bases lay between the germline ends. CDR3 protein: CASSPPDLLRGKLFF. DNA of the CDR3: TGTGCCAGCAGCCCCCCGGACCTCCTCCGGGGAAAACTGTTTTTT.

The chain carries TRBV9 and TRBJ2-2; the D gene is possibly TRBD2 (6 bases). Trimming shortened V by 3 bases and J by 7 bases, and 19 bases separated the two germline ends. CDR1 is SGDLS, CDR2 YYNGEE, per germline. CDR3 length equals 16 residues. CDR3 coding DNA: TGTGCCAGCAGCGCCATGCGGGGCGCGATTTTCGGGGAGCTGTTTTTT. Its translation is CASSAMRGAIFGELFF.

This chain connects TRBV11-2 to TRBJ2-5; TRBD2 agrees at 10 bases. Matching the DNA end better, TRBJ2-7 makes the J call doubtful. The CDR3 runs to 16 residues. From germline, CDR1 is SGHAT and CDR2 FQNNGV. This CDR3 is CASSILTSGTTYEQYF. CDR3 in DNA: TGTGCCAGCAGCATACTAACTAGCGGGACGACCTACGAGCAGTACTTC.